This T cell receptor (beta chain) was recorded in a study of lymphopenia after photon versus proton radiotherapy. In regard to this clone: Its target is unknown. Within the sample, other DNA sequences also encode this same CDR3.

Overall study results and limits: Photon-treated patients lost naive T cells and TCR diversity; proton-treated stayed stable. Oligoclonal CD8+ Temra expansion after nadir drove photon patients' diversity drop.

Generated by immunoSEQ multiplex PCR, the TCRdb table keeps only in-frame clones and is missing some. Among about 42,000 clones, about 83% were seen once, and the ten largest hold roughly 25%. The input for sequencing was peripheral blood, taken from a patient treated with proton-based radiotherapy. The receptor comes from a woman in her 70s with pancreatic cancer.

The DNA of the CDR3 is TGTGCCTGGAGTGTAAGCGGAGGCTCCTACGAGCAGTACTTC. This gives the protein CAWSVSGGSYEQYF. V and J are TRBV30 and TRBJ2-7; the D gene is possibly TRBD2 (5 bases). The CDR3 loop spans 14 amino acids. Germline V gene sequence: CDR1 GTSNPN, CDR2 SVGIG (reference sequence). V shed 0 bases and J shed 0 bases, with 9 bases lying between them.